This entry describes one T cell receptor (beta chain). The sample comes from a study of OX40 agonist ivuxolimab in advanced cancers. Germline CDR1 SGHTA, CDR2 FQGNSA. V lost 4 bases to trimming and J lost 4 bases, with 6 bases between them. The length of the CDR3 is 12 residues. Method: immunoSEQ multiplex PCR; TCRdb's copy keeps in-frame clones and lacks some. Here the sample spans tens of thousands of clones, roughly 90% being singletons. The specimen comprised CD4+ or CD8+ T cells sorted from blood, sampled in a trial of the OX40 agonist ivuxolimab. V and J are TRBV7-2 and TRBJ2-3; no firm D call. The sequence was obtained from an adult with an advanced solid tumor such as melanoma, head and neck, liver or kidney cancer. This chain's CDR3 is CASSYVPDTQYF. The CDR3 DNA sequence: TGTGCCAGCAGCTACGTGCCAGATACGCAGTATTTT.